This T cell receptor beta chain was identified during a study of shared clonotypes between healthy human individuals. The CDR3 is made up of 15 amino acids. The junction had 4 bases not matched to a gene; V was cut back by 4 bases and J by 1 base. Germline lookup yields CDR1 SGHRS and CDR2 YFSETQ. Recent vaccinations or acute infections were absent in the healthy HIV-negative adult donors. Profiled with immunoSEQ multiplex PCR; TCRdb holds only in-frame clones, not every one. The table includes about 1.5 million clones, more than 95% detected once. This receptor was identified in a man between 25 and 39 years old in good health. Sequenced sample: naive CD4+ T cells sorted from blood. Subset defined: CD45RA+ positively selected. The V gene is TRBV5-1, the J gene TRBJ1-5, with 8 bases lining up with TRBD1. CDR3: CASSPTGESNQPQHF. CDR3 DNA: TGCGCCAGCAGCCCGACAGGGGAGAGCAATCAGCCCCAGCATTTT.